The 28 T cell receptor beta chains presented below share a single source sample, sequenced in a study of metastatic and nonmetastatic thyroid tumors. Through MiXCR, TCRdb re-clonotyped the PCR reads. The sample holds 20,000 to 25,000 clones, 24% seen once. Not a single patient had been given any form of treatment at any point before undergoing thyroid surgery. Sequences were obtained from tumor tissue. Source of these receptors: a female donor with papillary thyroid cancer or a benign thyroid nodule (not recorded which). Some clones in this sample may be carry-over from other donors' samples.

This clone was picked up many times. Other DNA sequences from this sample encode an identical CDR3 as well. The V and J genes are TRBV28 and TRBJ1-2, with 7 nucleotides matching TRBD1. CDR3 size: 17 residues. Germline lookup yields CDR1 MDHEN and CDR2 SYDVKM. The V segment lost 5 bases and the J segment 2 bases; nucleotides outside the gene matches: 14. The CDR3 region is CASSGRQGTGFNYGYTF. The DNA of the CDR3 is TGTGCCAGCAGTGGGAGACAGGGCACTGGGTTCAACTATGGCTACACCTTC.

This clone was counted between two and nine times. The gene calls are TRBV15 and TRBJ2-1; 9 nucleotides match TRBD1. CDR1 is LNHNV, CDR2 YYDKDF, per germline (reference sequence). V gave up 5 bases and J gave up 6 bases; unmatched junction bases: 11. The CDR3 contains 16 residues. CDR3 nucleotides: TGTGCCACCAGCGCCGGGACAGGGCGCCACCTCAATGAGCAGTTCTTC. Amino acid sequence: CATSAGTGRHLNEQFF.

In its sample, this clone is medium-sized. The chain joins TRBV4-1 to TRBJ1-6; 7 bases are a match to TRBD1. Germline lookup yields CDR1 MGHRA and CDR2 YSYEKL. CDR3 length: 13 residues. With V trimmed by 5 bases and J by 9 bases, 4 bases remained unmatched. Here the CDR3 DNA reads TGCGCCAGCAGCGCCCGACAGGGTTCACCCCTCCACTTT. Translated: CASSARQGSPLHF.

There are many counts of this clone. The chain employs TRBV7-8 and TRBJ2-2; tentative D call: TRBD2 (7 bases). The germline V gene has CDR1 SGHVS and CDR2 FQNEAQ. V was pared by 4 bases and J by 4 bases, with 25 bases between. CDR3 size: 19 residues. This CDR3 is CASSWGGAGRGSRTGELFF. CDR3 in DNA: TGTGCCAGCAGCTGGGGGGGGGCAGGGAGAGGCTCCCGCACCGGGGAGCTGTTTTTT.

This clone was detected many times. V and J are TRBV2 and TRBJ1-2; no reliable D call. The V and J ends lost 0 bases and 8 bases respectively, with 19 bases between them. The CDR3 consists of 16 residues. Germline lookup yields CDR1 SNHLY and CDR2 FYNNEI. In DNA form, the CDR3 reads TGTGCCAGCAGTGAAGCGCTTGGCAGTAGCTACGGGGGCTACACCTTC. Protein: CASSEALGSSYGGYTF.

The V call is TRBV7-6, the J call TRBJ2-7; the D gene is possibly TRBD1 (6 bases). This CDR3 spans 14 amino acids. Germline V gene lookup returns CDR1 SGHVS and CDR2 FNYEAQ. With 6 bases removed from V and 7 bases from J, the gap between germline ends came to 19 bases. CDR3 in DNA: TGTGCCAGCAGTCCTAGACAGGAGGCTGGAGAGCAGTACTTC. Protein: CASSPRQEAGEQYF.

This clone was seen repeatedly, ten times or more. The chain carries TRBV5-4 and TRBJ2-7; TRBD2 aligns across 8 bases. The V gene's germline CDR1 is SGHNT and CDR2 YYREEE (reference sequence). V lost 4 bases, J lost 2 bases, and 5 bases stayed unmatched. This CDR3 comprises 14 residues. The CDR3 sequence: CASSLGLGTYEQYF. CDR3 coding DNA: TGTGCCAGCAGCCTGGGACTAGGAACCTACGAGCAGTACTTC. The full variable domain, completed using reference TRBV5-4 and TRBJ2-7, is ETGVTQSPTHLIKTRGQQVTLRCSSQSGHNTVSWYQQALGQGPQFIFQYYREEENGRGNFPPRFSGLQFPNYSSELNVNALELDDSALYLCASSLGLGTYEQYFGPGTRLTVT.

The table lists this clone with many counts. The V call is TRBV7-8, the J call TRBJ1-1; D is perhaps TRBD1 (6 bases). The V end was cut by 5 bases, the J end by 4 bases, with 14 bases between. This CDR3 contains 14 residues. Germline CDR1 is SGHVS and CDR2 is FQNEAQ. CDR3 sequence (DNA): TGTGCCAGCAGCGCGACAGGAACCGTCACTGAAGCTTTCTTT. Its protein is CASSATGTVTEAFF.

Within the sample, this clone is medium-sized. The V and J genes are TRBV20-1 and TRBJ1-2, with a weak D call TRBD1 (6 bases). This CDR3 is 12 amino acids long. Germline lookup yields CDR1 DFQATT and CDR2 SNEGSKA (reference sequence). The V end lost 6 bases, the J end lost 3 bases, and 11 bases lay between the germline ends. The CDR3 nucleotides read TGCAGTGCGGGGGGGGCGGACTATGGCTACACCTTC. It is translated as CSAGGADYGYTF.

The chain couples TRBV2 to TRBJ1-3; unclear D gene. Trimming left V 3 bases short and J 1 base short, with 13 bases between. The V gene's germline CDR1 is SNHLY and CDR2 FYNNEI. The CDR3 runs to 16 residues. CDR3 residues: CASSDGRAPSGNTIYF. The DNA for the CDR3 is TGTGCCAGCAGTGATGGGAGGGCCCCATCTGGAAACACCATATATTTT.

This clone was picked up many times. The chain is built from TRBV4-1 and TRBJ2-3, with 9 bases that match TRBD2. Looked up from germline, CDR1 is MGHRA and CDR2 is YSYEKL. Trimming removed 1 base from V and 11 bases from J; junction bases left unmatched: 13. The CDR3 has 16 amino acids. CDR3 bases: TGCGCCAGCAGCCAAGTTATTGGCGGGAGGGCCGGGGGGCAGTATTTT. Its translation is CASSQVIGGRAGGQYF.

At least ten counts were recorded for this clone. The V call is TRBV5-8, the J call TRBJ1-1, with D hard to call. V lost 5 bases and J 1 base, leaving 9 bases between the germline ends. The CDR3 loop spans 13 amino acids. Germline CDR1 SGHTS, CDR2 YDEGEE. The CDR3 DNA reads TGTGCCAGCAGACTAGGACCGAACACTGAAGCTTTCTTT. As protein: CASRLGPNTEAFF.

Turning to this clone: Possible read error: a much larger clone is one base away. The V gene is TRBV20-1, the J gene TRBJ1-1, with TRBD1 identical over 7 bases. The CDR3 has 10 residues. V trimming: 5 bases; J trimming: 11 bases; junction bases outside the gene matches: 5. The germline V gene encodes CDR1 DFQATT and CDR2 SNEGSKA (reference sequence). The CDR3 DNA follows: TGCAGTGCTCTGACAGGGTCCGCTTTCTTT. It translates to CSALTGSAFF.

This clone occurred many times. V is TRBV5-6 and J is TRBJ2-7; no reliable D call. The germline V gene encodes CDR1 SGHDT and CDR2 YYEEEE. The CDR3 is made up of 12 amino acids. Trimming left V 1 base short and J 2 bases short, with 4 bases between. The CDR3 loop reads CASSLSTYEQYF. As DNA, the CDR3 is TGTGCCAGCAGCTTGAGTACCTACGAGCAGTACTTC.

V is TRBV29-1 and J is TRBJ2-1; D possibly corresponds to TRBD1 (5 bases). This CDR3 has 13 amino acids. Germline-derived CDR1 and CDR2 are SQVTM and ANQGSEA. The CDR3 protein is CSASKTDSHEQFF. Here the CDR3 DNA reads TGCAGTGCTAGTAAGACAGATTCCCATGAGCAGTTCTTC.

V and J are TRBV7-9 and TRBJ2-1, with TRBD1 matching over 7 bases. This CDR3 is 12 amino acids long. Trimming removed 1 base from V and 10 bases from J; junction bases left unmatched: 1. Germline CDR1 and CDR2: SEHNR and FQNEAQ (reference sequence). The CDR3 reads CASSLGDREQFF. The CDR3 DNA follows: TGTGCCAGCAGCTTAGGGGACAGAGAGCAGTTCTTC.

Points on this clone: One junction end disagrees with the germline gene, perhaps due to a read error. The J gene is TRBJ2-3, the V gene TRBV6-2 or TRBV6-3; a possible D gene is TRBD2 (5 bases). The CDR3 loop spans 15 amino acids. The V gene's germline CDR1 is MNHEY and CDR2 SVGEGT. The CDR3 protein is CASREQRSSTDTKYF. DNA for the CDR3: TGTGCCAGCAGGGAGCAGCGGTCCAGCACAGATACGAAGTATTTT.

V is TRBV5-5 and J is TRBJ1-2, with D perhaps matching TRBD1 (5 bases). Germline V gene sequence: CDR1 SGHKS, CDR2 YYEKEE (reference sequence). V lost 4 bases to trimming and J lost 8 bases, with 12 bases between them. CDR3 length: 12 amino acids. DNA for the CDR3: TGTGCCAGCAGCCCGGGGGACTTCGGCTACACCTTC. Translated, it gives CASSPGDFGYTF.

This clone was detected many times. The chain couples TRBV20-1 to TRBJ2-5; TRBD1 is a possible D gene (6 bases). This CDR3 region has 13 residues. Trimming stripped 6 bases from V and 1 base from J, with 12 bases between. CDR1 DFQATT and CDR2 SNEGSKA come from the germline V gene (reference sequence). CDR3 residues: CSAKRQVQETQYF. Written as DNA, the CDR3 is TGCAGTGCCAAGAGACAGGTCCAAGAGACCCAGTACTTC.

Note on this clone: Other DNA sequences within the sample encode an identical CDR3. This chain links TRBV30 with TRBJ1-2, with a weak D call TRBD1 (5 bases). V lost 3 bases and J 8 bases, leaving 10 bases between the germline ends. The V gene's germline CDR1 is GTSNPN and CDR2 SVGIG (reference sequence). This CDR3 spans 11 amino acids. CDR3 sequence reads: CAWRRGGGYTF. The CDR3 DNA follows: TGTGCCTGGAGAAGGGGAGGAGGCTACACCTTC.

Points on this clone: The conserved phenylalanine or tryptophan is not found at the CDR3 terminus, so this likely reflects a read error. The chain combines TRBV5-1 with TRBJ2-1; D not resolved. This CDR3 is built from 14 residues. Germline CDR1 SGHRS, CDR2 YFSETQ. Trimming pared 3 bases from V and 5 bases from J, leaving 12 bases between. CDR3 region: CASSSLDRDNEQFL. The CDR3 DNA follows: TGCGCCAGCAGCTCGCTGGACCGGGACAATGAGCAGTTCCTC.

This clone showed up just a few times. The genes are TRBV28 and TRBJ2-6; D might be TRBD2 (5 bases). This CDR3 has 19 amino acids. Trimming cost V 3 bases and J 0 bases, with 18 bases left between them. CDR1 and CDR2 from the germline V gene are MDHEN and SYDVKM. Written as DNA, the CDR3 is TGTGCCAGCAGTTTTGGGCGGGTGGTCATGAACTCTGGGGCCAACGTCCTGACTTTC. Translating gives CASSFGRVVMNSGANVLTF. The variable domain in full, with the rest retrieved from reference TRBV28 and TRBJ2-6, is DVKVTQSSRYLVKRTGEKVFLECVQDMDHENMFWYRQDPGLGLRLIYFSYDVKMKEKGDIPEGYSVSREKKERFSLILESASTNQTSMYLCASSFGRVVMNSGANVLTFGAGSRLTVL.

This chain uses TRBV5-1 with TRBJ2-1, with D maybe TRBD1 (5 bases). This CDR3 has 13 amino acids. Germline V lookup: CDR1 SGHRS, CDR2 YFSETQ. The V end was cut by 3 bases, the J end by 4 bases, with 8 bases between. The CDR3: CASSWTPYNEQFF. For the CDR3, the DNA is TGCGCCAGCAGCTGGACACCTTACAATGAGCAGTTCTTC.

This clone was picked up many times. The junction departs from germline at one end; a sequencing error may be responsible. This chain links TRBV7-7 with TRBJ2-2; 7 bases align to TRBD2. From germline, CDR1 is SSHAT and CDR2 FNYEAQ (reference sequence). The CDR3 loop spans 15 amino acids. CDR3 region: CASRKGTTQTGELFF. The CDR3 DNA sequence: TGTGCTAGCAGGAAAGGGACTACCCAGACCGGGGAGCTGTTTTTT.

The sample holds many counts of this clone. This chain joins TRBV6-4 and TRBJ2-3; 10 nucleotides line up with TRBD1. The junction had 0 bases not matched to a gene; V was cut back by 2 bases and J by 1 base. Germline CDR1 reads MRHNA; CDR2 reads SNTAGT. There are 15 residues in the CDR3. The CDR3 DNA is TGTGCCAGCAGTGACGGGACAGGGGGCACAGATACGCAGTATTTT. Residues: CASSDGTGGTDTQYF.

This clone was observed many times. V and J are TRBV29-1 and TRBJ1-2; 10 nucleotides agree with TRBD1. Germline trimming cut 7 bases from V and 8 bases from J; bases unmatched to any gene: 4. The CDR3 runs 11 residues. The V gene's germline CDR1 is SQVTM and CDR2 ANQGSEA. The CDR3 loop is CSAGTGEGYTF. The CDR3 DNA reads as TGCAGCGCTGGGACAGGGGAAGGCTACACCTTC.

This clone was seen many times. The CDR3 sequence: CSAREGRTGELFF. In DNA, the CDR3 is TGCAGTGCTAGAGAGGGTAGGACCGGGGAGCTGTTTTTT. The chain links TRBV20-1 to TRBJ2-2, with unresolved D. The CDR3 runs 13 residues. Germline loops: CDR1 DFQATT, CDR2 SNEGSKA (reference sequence). V lost 0 bases and J lost 5, with 7 bases in between.

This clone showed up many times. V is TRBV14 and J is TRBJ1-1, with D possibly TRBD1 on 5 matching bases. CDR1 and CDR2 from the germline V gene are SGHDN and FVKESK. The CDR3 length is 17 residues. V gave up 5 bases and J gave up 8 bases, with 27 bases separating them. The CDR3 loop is CASSSILLGASSVEAFF. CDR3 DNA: TGTGCCAGCAGCAGTATCCTGCTAGGGGCTTCCTCGGTGGAAGCTTTCTTT. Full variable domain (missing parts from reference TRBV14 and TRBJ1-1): EAGVTQFPSHSVIEKGQTVTLRCDPISGHDNLYWYRRVMGKEIKFLLHFVKESKQDESGMPNNRFLAERTGGTYSTLKVQPAELEDSGVYFCASSSILLGASSVEAFFGQGTRLTVV.